The rows below give T cell receptor beta chains drawn from one sample of a study of CD8+ T cells in alopecia areata. The table came from immunoSEQ multiplex PCR; TCRdb's copy has only in-frame clones and leaves some out. This table has around 300,000 clones, 45% to 70% appearing once. The material was CD4+ T cells sorted from blood, obtained around week 53, from a patient treated with tofacitinib. The receptors come from a human donor with alopecia areata. CDR3s include the opening cysteine and the closing phenylalanine or tryptophan. A D gene is named only where the DNA matches it firmly. Size is stated for part of the rows, as once, few or many counts, or as a class when the clone is expanded.

v_gene: TRBV7-2; j_gene: TRBJ1-3; abundance: NA; d_gene: TRBD1; CDR3aa: CASSGGTGEGNTIYF; CDR3nt: TGTGCCAGCAGCGGGGGGACAGGGGAAGGAAACACCATATATTTT
v_gene: TRBV18; j_gene: TRBJ2-5; abundance: NA; d_gene: TRBD1; CDR3aa: CASSPPTGLQETQYF; CDR3nt: TGTGCCAGCTCACCACCGACAGGGCTCCAAGAGACCCAGTACTTC
v_gene: TRBV29-1; j_gene: TRBJ1-5; abundance: NA; d_gene: TRBD1; CDR3aa: CSVVDRVGQPQHF; CDR3nt: TGCAGCGTTGTGGACAGGGTAGGTCAGCCCCAGCATTTT
v_gene: TRBV5-1; j_gene: TRBJ2-1; abundance: NA; d_gene: NA; CDR3aa: CASSLSGFSYNEQFF; CDR3nt: TGCGCCAGCAGCTTGAGCGGGTTCTCCTACAATGAGCAGTTCTTC
v_gene: TRBV5-6; j_gene: TRBJ2-7; abundance: NA; d_gene: TRBD2; CDR3aa: CASSRAGGSYEQYF; CDR3nt: TGTGCCAGCAGCCGCGCGGGAGGGTCCTACGAGCAGTACTTC
v_gene: TRBV5-1; j_gene: TRBJ2-7; abundance: NA; d_gene: NA; CDR3aa: CASSYQGYEQYF; CDR3nt: TGCGCCAGCAGCTACCAGGGTTACGAGCAGTACTTC
v_gene: TRBV19; j_gene: TRBJ2-4; abundance: NA; d_gene: NA; CDR3aa: CASSIGAKNIQYF; CDR3nt: TGTGCCAGTAGTATAGGAGCCAAAAACATTCAGTACTTC
v_gene: TRBV30; j_gene: TRBJ1-6; abundance: NA; d_gene: NA; CDR3aa: CAWSPRAGDSPLHF; CDR3nt: TGTGCCTGGTCGCCGCGGGCAGGGGATTCACCCCTCCACTTT
v_gene: TRBV6-1; j_gene: TRBJ1-6; abundance: NA; d_gene: NA; CDR3aa: CASSEVAVLNSPLHF; CDR3nt: TGTGCCAGCAGTGAAGTGGCAGTATTAAATTCACCCCTCCACTTT
v_gene: TRBV5-1; j_gene: TRBJ2-3; abundance: once; d_gene: NA; CDR3aa: CASSLAGMRADTQYF; CDR3nt: TGCGCCAGCAGCCTGGCAGGGATGCGGGCAGATACGCAGTATTTT
v_gene: TRBV10-3; j_gene: TRBJ2-5; abundance: NA; d_gene: NA; CDR3aa: CAISESTGYQETQYF; CDR3nt: TGTGCCATCAGTGAGTCCACAGGGTACCAAGAGACCCAGTACTTC
v_gene: TRBV7-6; j_gene: TRBJ2-5; abundance: NA; d_gene: NA; CDR3aa: CASSRPEPQEAQYF; CDR3nt: TGTGCCAGCAGCCGGCCCGAGCCGCAGGAGGCCCAGTACTTC
v_gene: TRBV29-1; j_gene: TRBJ1-1; abundance: NA; d_gene: NA; CDR3aa: CSVNRDLGEIAFF; CDR3nt: TGCAGCGTAAACCGGGACCTCGGAGAGATAGCTTTCTTT
v_gene: TRBV30; j_gene: TRBJ1-3; abundance: NA; d_gene: NA; CDR3aa: CAWSVQDSPSSGNTIYF; CDR3nt: TGTGCCTGGAGTGTACAAGACTCACCGAGCTCTGGAAACACCATATATTTT
v_gene: TRBV6-5; j_gene: TRBJ1-1; abundance: NA; d_gene: NA; CDR3aa: CASSSRGAQNTEAFF; CDR3nt: TGTGCCAGCAGTTCAAGAGGGGCGCAGAACACTGAAGCTTTCTTT
v_gene: TRBV29-1; j_gene: TRBJ2-7; abundance: NA; d_gene: TRBD2; CDR3aa: CSVVGTSGAYEQYF; CDR3nt: TGCAGCGTCGTGGGGACTAGCGGGGCCTACGAGCAGTACTTC
v_gene: TRBV30; j_gene: TRBJ2-7; abundance: NA; d_gene: TRBD2; CDR3aa: CAWSGLAGNHEQYF; CDR3nt: TGTGCCTGGAGTGGACTAGCTGGGAACCACGAGCAGTACTTC
v_gene: TRBV7-3; j_gene: TRBJ2-1; abundance: few; d_gene: NA; CDR3aa: CASSPTGSYNEQFF; CDR3nt: TGTGCCAGCAGCCCAACAGGGAGCTACAATGAGCAGTTCTTC
v_gene: TRBV30; j_gene: TRBJ1-5; abundance: NA; d_gene: NA; CDR3aa: CAWSVAGRGNQPQHF; CDR3nt: TGTGCCTGGAGTGTAGCCGGGAGGGGCAATCAGCCCCAGCATTTT
v_gene: TRBV2; j_gene: TRBJ1-5; abundance: once; d_gene: NA; CDR3aa: CASSEDGSNQPQHF; CDR3nt: TGTGCCAGCAGCGAAGACGGGAGCAATCAGCCCCAGCATTTT
v_gene: TRBV6-6; j_gene: TRBJ2-1; abundance: few; d_gene: NA; CDR3aa: CASSWAGSDEQFF; CDR3nt: TGTGCCAGCAGTTGGGCGGGGAGCGATGAGCAGTTCTTC
v_gene: TRBV25-1; j_gene: TRBJ1-1; abundance: NA; d_gene: NA; CDR3aa: CASGQMNTEAFF; CDR3nt: TGTGCCAGCGGGCAGATGAACACTGAAGCTTTCTTT
v_gene: TRBV30; j_gene: TRBJ2-5; abundance: NA; d_gene: NA; CDR3aa: CASETREKGETQYF; CDR3nt: TGTGCCTCCGAGACTAGGGAGAAGGGAGAGACCCAGTACTTC
v_gene: TRBV29-1; j_gene: TRBJ1-2; abundance: few; d_gene: TRBD1; CDR3aa: CSTGTGGDYGYTF; CDR3nt: TGCAGCACTGGGACAGGGGGGGACTATGGCTACACCTTC
v_gene: TRBV10-3; j_gene: TRBJ2-7; abundance: NA; d_gene: TRBD1; CDR3aa: CAISPPGQGYEQYF; CDR3nt: TGTGCCATCAGCCCTCCGGGACAGGGCTACGAGCAGTACTTC
v_gene: TRBV27; j_gene: TRBJ2-5; abundance: NA; d_gene: TRBD1; CDR3aa: CASSGGTGGWETQYF; CDR3nt: TGTGCCAGCAGTGGGGGGACAGGGGGCTGGGAGACCCAGTACTTC
v_gene: TRBV30; j_gene: TRBJ1-5; abundance: NA; d_gene: NA; CDR3aa: CAWSVGGSNQPQHF; CDR3nt: TGTGCCTGGAGTGTTGGGGGGAGCAATCAGCCCCAGCATTTT
v_gene: TRBV27; j_gene: TRBJ1-3; abundance: NA; d_gene: NA; CDR3aa: CASRAGTASSGNTIYF; CDR3nt: TGTGCCAGCAGGGCCGGGACCGCAAGCTCTGGAAACACCATATATTTT
v_gene: TRBV15; j_gene: TRBJ1-2; abundance: NA; d_gene: NA; CDR3aa: CATSLGHLYGYTF; CDR3nt: TGTGCCACCAGCCTTGGACATCTCTATGGCTACACCTTC
v_gene: TRBV5-1; j_gene: TRBJ2-5; abundance: NA; d_gene: NA; CDR3aa: CASSLGRQETQYF; CDR3nt: TGCGCCAGCAGCTTGGGAAGGCAGGAGACCCAGTACTTC
v_gene: TRBV30; j_gene: TRBJ1-6; abundance: NA; d_gene: TRBD1; CDR3aa: CAWSVINRGYPFWALHF; CDR3nt: TGTGCCTGGAGCGTGATAAACAGGGGGTATCCCTTTTGGGCCCTCCACTTT
v_gene: TRBV4-2; j_gene: TRBJ2-5; abundance: NA; d_gene: TRBD2; CDR3aa: CASSLGLAGPRETQYF; CDR3nt: TGTGCCAGCAGCCTAGGACTAGCGGGGCCTAGAGAGACCCAGTACTTC
v_gene: TRBV15; j_gene: TRBJ2-3; abundance: NA; d_gene: NA; CDR3aa: CATSRDTTDTQYF; CDR3nt: TGTGCCACCAGCAGGGATACCACAGATACGCAGTATTTT
v_gene: TRBV5-6; j_gene: TRBJ1-4; abundance: few; d_gene: NA; CDR3aa: CASTYGQLNEKLFF; CDR3nt: TGTGCCAGCACCTATGGACAGTTGAATGAAAAACTGTTTTTT
v_gene: TRBV11-2; j_gene: TRBJ1-1; abundance: NA; d_gene: NA; CDR3aa: CASRSISVMNTEAFF; CDR3nt: TGTGCCAGCAGATCCATCAGCGTCATGAACACTGAAGCTTTCTTT
v_gene: TRBV4-2; j_gene: TRBJ2-1; abundance: NA; d_gene: NA; CDR3aa: CASSSGDYNEQFF; CDR3nt: TGTGCCAGCAGCTCAGGGGACTACAATGAGCAGTTCTTC
v_gene: TRBV4-3; j_gene: TRBJ1-3; abundance: NA; d_gene: NA; CDR3aa: CASSPTPGNTIYF; CDR3nt: TGCGCCAGCAGCCCAACACCGGGAAACACCATATATTTT
v_gene: TRBV7-9; j_gene: TRBJ2-2; abundance: few; d_gene: TRBD2; CDR3aa: CASKPSLAVVGYGELFF; CDR3nt: TGTGCCAGCAAACCCAGTCTAGCGGTAGTGGGATACGGGGAGCTGTTTTTT